The 24 T cell receptor beta chains in this list originate from one sample, sequenced in a study of blood T cell dynamics during melanoma immunotherapy. Time point meaning: pre-treatment baseline. TCRdb's copy holds only in-frame clones and misses some; the assay was immunoSEQ multiplex PCR. This sample has roughly 6,500 clones, with 88% found just once. The source material was blood, sampled from a patient treated with checkpoint blockade. These receptors originate from a human donor with melanoma.

The CDR3 loop reads CASSLVGEGLFF. The CDR3 DNA reads as TGCGCCAGCAGCTTGGTAGGGGAAGGACTGTTTTTT. The V gene is TRBV5-1, the J gene TRBJ1-4, with D perhaps matching TRBD1 (5 bases). V lost 0 bases to trimming and J lost 13 bases, with 10 bases between them. The CDR3 extends over 12 amino acids. The germline V gene has CDR1 SGHRS and CDR2 YFSETQ.

This chain joins TRBV18 and TRBJ2-3, with D hard to call. The CDR3 runs 15 residues. CDR1 KGHSH and CDR2 LQKENI come from the germline V gene. With 1 base removed from V and 4 bases from J, the gap between germline ends came to 12 bases. CDR3 loop: CASSPRKGEADTQYF. The CDR3 DNA sequence: TGTGCCAGCTCACCACGAAAGGGTGAGGCAGATACGCAGTATTTT. The full variable domain, with the rest looked up from reference TRBV18 and TRBJ2-3, is NAGVMQNPRHLVRRRGQEARLRCSPMKGHSHVYWYRQLPEEGLKFMVYLQKENIIDESGMPKERFSAEFPKEGPSILRIQQVVRGDSAAYFCASSPRKGEADTQYFGPGTRLTVL.

This clone was recorded a few times. The chain carries TRBV19 and TRBJ1-1; 7 bases are shared with TRBD1. Trimming cost V 7 bases and J 4 bases; bases outside gene matches: 6. The CDR3 consists of 13 residues. Germline CDR1 is LNHDA and CDR2 is SQIVND (reference sequence). CDR3 in DNA: TGTGCCAGTAAGGCAGGGGGTATCACTGAAGCTTTCTTT. Translation: CASKAGGITEAFF.

The chain combines TRBV7-9 with TRBJ2-3; 9 bases map to TRBD2. Germline loops: CDR1 SEHNR, CDR2 FQNEAQ (reference sequence). Trimming took 3 bases from V and 8 from J; bases not matched to a gene: 0. This CDR3 comprises 12 residues. Here the CDR3 DNA reads TGTGCCAGCAGCTTGACTAGCGGTACGCAGTATTTT. This codes for CASSLTSGTQYF.

The chain couples TRBV4-3 to TRBJ2-1; D perhaps matches TRBD2 (5 bases). This CDR3 spans 18 amino acids. Germline loops: CDR1 LGHNA, CDR2 YSLEER. V lost 1 base to trimming and J lost 7 bases, with 23 bases between them. CDR3 residues: CASSQGWSLGGHHNEQFF. CDR3 coding DNA: TGCGCCAGCAGCCAAGGGTGGTCTTTAGGAGGTCATCATAATGAGCAGTTCTTC.

The V gene is TRBV30, the J gene TRBJ2-5, with no clear D. The end of the DNA aligns better with TRBJ2-7, so the J call may be wrong. The CDR3 has 14 amino acids. Germline CDR1 and CDR2: GTSNPN and SVGIG (reference sequence). The CDR3 region has the DNA TGTGCCTGGAGGGGCCGCACCAGCTCCTACGAGCAGTACTTC. Encoded protein: CAWRGRTSSYEQYF.

CDR3 sequence: CASKPMGQVNTGELFF. The CDR3, as DNA: TGTGCCAGCAAACCAATGGGACAAGTGAACACCGGGGAGCTGTTTTTT. J is TRBJ2-2 and V is TRBV7-9, with a tentative D call TRBD1 (6 bases). CDR1 SEHNR and CDR2 FQNEAQ come from the germline V gene (reference sequence). This CDR3 contains 16 residues. V lost 7 bases, J lost 1 base, and 16 bases lay in between.

The V and J genes are TRBV6-4 and TRBJ2-2; D is possibly TRBD2 (6 bases). The ends were cut back, 4 bases at V and 3 bases at J, with 6 bases in the middle. Germline V gene sequence: CDR1 MRHNA, CDR2 SNTAGT. The CDR3 spans 13 residues. For the CDR3, the DNA is TGTGCCAGCAGTGCTAGCGACACCGGGGAGCTGTTTTTT. Translating gives CASSASDTGELFF.

The CDR3 reads CASSPHRAGANVLTF. For the CDR3, the DNA is TGTGCCAGCAGCCCACACAGGGCTGGGGCCAACGTCCTGACTTTC. The chain joins TRBV7-2 to TRBJ2-6; the D gene is possibly TRBD1 (6 bases). This CDR3 is 15 amino acids long. V shed 5 bases and J shed 2 bases, with 10 bases lying between them. Germline V lookup: CDR1 SGHTA, CDR2 FQGNSA.

The rearrangement uses TRBV4-1 and TRBJ2-2, with TRBD2 identical over 11 bases. Germline loops: CDR1 MGHRA, CDR2 YSYEKL. The V gene end was trimmed by 5 bases and the J gene end by 1 base; junction bases not matched to a gene: 12. The CDR3 has 19 amino acids. CDR3 region: CASSLMGTSGAQNTGELFF. The CDR3 nucleotides are TGCGCCAGCAGCTTGATGGGGACTAGCGGCGCCCAGAACACCGGGGAGCTGTTTTTT.

The chain combines TRBV6-6 with TRBJ1-1; possible D gene TRBD1, 6 bases. The ends were cut back, 5 bases at V and 5 bases at J, with 12 bases in the middle. The germline V gene has CDR1 MNHNY and CDR2 SVGAGI (reference sequence). The CDR3 extends over 13 amino acids. The CDR3 DNA is TGTGCCAGCAGTCACAGGGAGTGGACTGAAGCTTTCTTT. This encodes CASSHREWTEAFF.

This clone was seen only a few times. J is TRBJ1-1 and V is TRBV6-4, with 8 bases identical to TRBD1. Trimming cost V 8 bases and J 3 bases; bases outside gene matches: 5. Germline CDR1 reads MRHNA; CDR2 reads SNTAGT. The CDR3 extends over 13 amino acids. In DNA form, the CDR3 reads TGTGCCAGCGGGCCGGACAGGGACACTGAAGCTTTCTTT. It is translated as CASGPDRDTEAFF.

This clone occurred once. The genes are TRBV30 and TRBJ1-2; tentatively, D is TRBD1 (5 bases). Germline CDR1 and CDR2: GTSNPN and SVGIG (reference sequence). The CDR3 has 13 amino acids. The V and J ends lost 1 base and 4 bases respectively, with 10 bases between them. CDR3 nucleotide sequence: TGTGCCTGGAGTGATGACAGCCTCTATGGCTACACCTTC. Residues: CAWSDDSLYGYTF.

V and J are TRBV7-9 and TRBJ2-5, with D maybe TRBD1 (5 bases). V dropped 5 bases and J dropped 5 bases, with 15 bases sitting between them. This CDR3 comprises 14 residues. Germline V lookup: CDR1 SEHNR, CDR2 FQNEAQ (reference sequence). CDR3 loop: CASSNRSRLETQYF. CDR3 in DNA: TGTGCCAGCAGCAACAGGTCCCGGCTGGAGACCCAGTACTTC.

In its sample, this clone was seen a few times. The V and J genes are TRBV7-9 and TRBJ2-7; D is possibly TRBD1 (8 bases). The germline V gene has CDR1 SEHNR and CDR2 FQNEAQ (reference sequence). The CDR3 is made up of 16 amino acids. Deletions cut 1 base from V and 4 bases from J, with 17 bases between. For the CDR3, the DNA is TGTGCCAGCAGCTTAGTGACAGGGGAGGGTCGTTACGAGCAGTACTTC. Translating gives CASSLVTGEGRYEQYF.

The CDR3 loop reads CASSIDLQGYNGYTF. The DNA for the CDR3 is TGTGCCAGTAGTATAGATCTGCAGGGGTATAATGGCTACACCTTC. The V and J genes are TRBV19 and TRBJ1-2, with D tentatively TRBD1 (6 bases). Between the trimmed V and J ends, which lost 0 bases and 6 bases, there was a span of 14 bases. CDR3 length equals 15 residues. The germline V gene encodes CDR1 LNHDA and CDR2 SQIVND (reference sequence).

Only one count was recorded for this clone. The rearrangement joins TRBV19 to TRBJ2-3; TRBD2 might be the D (6 bases). The length of the CDR3 is 15 residues. V lost 4 bases to trimming and J lost 3 bases, with 14 bases between them. CDR1 and CDR2 from the germline V gene are LNHDA and SQIVND (reference sequence). The CDR3 reads CASSKGGRTTDTQYF. CDR3 nucleotide sequence: TGTGCCAGTAGTAAAGGAGGGAGGACGACAGATACGCAGTATTTT.

The V call is TRBV10-3, the J call TRBJ2-5; 7 bases map to TRBD2. Germline trimming cut 8 bases from V and 4 bases from J; bases unmatched to any gene: 1. CDR3 length: 11 amino acids. CDR1 is ENHRY, CDR2 SYGVKD, per germline. The CDR3 region has the DNA TGTGCCATCCGCGGGGGAGAGACCCAGTACTTC. Protein: CAIRGGETQYF.

The V call is TRBV7-6, the J call TRBJ2-5; D remains ambiguous. This CDR3 is built from 15 residues. Germline CDR1 is SGHVS and CDR2 is FNYEAQ. V lost 5 bases, J lost 2 bases, and 15 bases lay in between. CDR3 protein: CASSIPRIWQETQYF. Written as DNA, the CDR3 is TGTGCCAGCAGCATACCGCGGATATGGCAAGAGACCCAGTACTTC. Looking up the rest from reference TRBV7-6 and TRBJ2-5 gives the full variable domain: GAGVSQSPRYKVTKRGQDVALRCDPISGHVSLYWYRQALGQGPEFLTYFNYEAQQDKSGLPNDRFSAERPEGSISTLTIQRTEQRDSAMYRCASSIPRIWQETQYFGPGTRLLVL.

This clone showed up just once. The V and J genes are TRBV7-2 and TRBJ2-3; the match to TRBD2 covers 11 bases. V trimming: 3 bases; J trimming: 3 bases; junction bases outside the gene matches: 2. Looked up from germline, CDR1 is SGHTA and CDR2 is FQGNSA. The CDR3 loop spans 15 amino acids. The CDR3 reads CASSFSGGGTDTQYF. CDR3 in DNA: TGTGCCAGCAGCTTTAGCGGGGGGGGAACAGATACGCAGTATTTT.

V usage is TRBV9 and J usage is TRBJ2-7; no reliable D call. CDR1 SGDLS and CDR2 YYNGEE come from the germline V gene. The V end was cut by 0 bases, the J end by 3 bases, with 10 bases between. The CDR3 sequence is 14 residues long. In DNA form, the CDR3 reads TGTGCCAGCAGCGTAGGGATTCGAGACTACGAGCAGTACTTC. This codes for CASSVGIRDYEQYF.

V usage is TRBV25-1 and J usage is TRBJ2-3; D gene uncertain. CDR3 length: 15 residues. Germline lookup yields CDR1 MGHDK and CDR2 SYGVNS. Trimming cost V 4 bases and J 2 bases, with 13 bases left between them. CDR3 in DNA: TGTGCCAGCAGTGGGTTTCGGGCTTCCACAGATACGCAGTATTTT. Translating it yields CASSGFRASTDTQYF.

J is TRBJ2-3 and V is TRBV6-1; perhaps TRBD2 as D (6 bases). V gave up 1 base and J gave up 1 base, with 12 bases separating them. The CDR3 runs 16 residues. CDR1 and CDR2 (germline): MNHNS, SASEGT. DNA of the CDR3: TGTGCCAGCAGTGAAGTCGGCGGGGAAGGCACAGATACGCAGTATTTT. As protein: CASSEVGGEGTDTQYF.

The chain carries TRBV5-6 and TRBJ2-2; 12 positions agree with TRBD1. CDR3 length: 15 residues. The ends lost 4 bases at V and 7 bases at J; junction bases unmatched: 5. Germline loops: CDR1 SGHDT, CDR2 YYEEEE. The CDR3 loop reads CASSQGTGGFGELFF. The CDR3 bases are TGTGCCAGCAGCCAAGGGACAGGGGGCTTCGGGGAGCTGTTTTTT.